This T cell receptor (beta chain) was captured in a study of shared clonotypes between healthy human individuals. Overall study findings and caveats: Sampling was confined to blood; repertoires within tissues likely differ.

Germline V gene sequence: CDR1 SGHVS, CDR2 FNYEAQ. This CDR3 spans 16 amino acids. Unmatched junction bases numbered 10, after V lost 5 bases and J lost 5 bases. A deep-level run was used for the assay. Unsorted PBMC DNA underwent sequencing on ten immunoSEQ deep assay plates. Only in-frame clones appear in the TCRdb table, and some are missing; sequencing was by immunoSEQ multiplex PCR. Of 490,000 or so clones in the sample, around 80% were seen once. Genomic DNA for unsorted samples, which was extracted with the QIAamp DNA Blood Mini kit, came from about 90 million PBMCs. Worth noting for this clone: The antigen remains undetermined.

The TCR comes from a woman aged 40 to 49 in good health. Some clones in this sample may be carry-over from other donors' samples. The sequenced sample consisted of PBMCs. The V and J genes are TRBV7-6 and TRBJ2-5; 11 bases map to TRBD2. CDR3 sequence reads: CASSTRSGRALETQYF. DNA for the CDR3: TGTGCCAGCAGCACCCGTAGCGGGAGGGCCCTCGAGACCCAGTACTTC.